Reported below is one T cell receptor beta chain. Its recognized antigen is unknown. A read error may explain this, as a much larger clone is one base away. From the cysteine up to the phenylalanine, the CDR3 has a length of 14 residues. Of all the DNA, just the CDR3 is kept, 42 bases in frame from base 1. Based on the germline V gene (reference sequence), the CDR1 and CDR2 sequences are DFQATT and SNEGSKA. Clipping removes 6 bases from V and 5 bases from J, with 9 as the unmatched junction base count. The sample is drawn from a study of neurological immune-mediated disorders (dated by TCRdb to 2018 to 2020). Context from the whole study: Of the roughly 34 multiple sclerosis patients, 31 had relapsing-remitting MS and 3 had secondary progressive MS. Longitudinal HAM/TSP donors and healthy donors each had 3 time-points at intervals of roughly 3-40 months. The cohort was made up of about 66 subjects, consisting of some 15 HAM/TSP patients, around 35 multiple sclerosis patients and 20 healthy controls. Using UMI-based sequencing, the study compared peripheral blood TCR-beta repertoires from patients with HTLV-I-associated myelopathy (HAM/TSP), patients with multiple sclerosis, and healthy controls. The approximately 99 TCR-beta libraries included longitudinal samples, technical triplicates and paired sorted CD4+ and CD8+ T-cell subsets alongside PBMC samples.

cDNA was synthesized by template-switch 5'RACE using a primer with a 10-nucleotide random unique molecular identifier that tagged each TCR transcript. Over 200 million TCR-beta sequences, covering 15-18 subjects, were produced in each sequencing run. The RNeasy kit was used to extract total RNA. The KAPA Real-time Library Amplification kit was used to amplify TCR-beta VDJ regions with primers for the TCR constant region and the 5'RACE anchor. Sample indexes and Illumina adaptors were added in a first PCR, and a second PCR then increased library yield. After Ampure bead purification, the TCR product of roughly 650 bp was size-selected on a 2% E-gel SizeSelection system. Before pooling, library quality was checked on a Bioanalyzer, concentration was measured with Qubit, and libraries were quantified with the Kapa Library Quantification kit. An Illumina HiSeq 2500 was used to sequence the libraries paired-end at 2 x 150 bp. To increase sequence diversity, about 23-30% phiX was spiked into each library pool. In the authors' own workflow: Quality-filtered reads were processed with the UMI-based MiGEC pipeline, which removed over 75% of raw TCR sequences during error correction. IMGT germline references were used for alignment of VDJ genes, and clonotypes were defined by a unique CDR3 amino acid sequence together with V-J genes. VDJtools evaluated clonal expansion, Shannon diversity and CDR3 relatedness (CalcPairwiseDistances, ClusterSamples); CLCbio workbench built phylogenetic trees. Using coefficient-of-variation modelling across technical triplicates, the study counted a clone as expanded if it had at least 8 unique UMIs. Through fastp at Q25 and MiXCR, TCRdb rebuilt clones from the public reads, retaining in-frame beta chains. Rows with a matching CDR3 protein are joined into one entry that keeps the most common DNA and genes. For this entry, the V and J calls and clone size follow TCRdb and not the study's own pipeline. In all, the sample holds 40,000 or so distinct CDR3 sequences, and about 3.3% of those were seen once. The top ten constitute around 8% of the sample.

Broad study findings and their caveats: The MS cluster showed no association with clinical or MRI features, and the authors stated that larger cohorts are needed. Across subjects, expanded clones never shared an identical CDR3 amino acid sequence, which suggests that the TCR-beta repertoires in every group were private. The highest TCR clonal expansion was observed in HAM/TSP patients, whereas the lowest was observed in MS patients, even when compared with healthy controls. Repertoires from 18 of 34 MS patients were grouped by phylogenetic analysis into a cluster of related CDR3 sequences, suggesting a possible repertoire-level signature.

What the time point label conveys for this sample: longitudinal time-point 1 (baseline). Libraries from unsorted PBMCs were made from 2 million PBMCs kept in RNAlater at -80 degrees C until RNA extraction. The multiple sclerosis patients were enrolled in a US clinical protocol that used magnetic resonance imaging to evaluate disease progression. Peripheral blood underwent Ficoll-Hypaque density gradient centrifugation to isolate PBMCs, which were then cryopreserved in liquid nitrogen. This chain joins TRBV20-1 to TRBJ2-7; TRBD1 fits 11 bases in the junction. This receptor was identified in a woman aged 55 to 70 with multiple sclerosis. The sequencing sample was made of PBMCs. The encoded CDR3 is CSADTGTGGNEQYF. The nucleotide sequence reads as follows: TGCAGTGCGGACACCGGGACAGGGGGGAACGAGCAGTACTTC.